This T cell receptor (beta chain) was documented in a study of cytomegalovirus exposure and HLA in healthy donors. Germline CDR1 reads SGHNT; CDR2 reads YYREEE (reference sequence). The CDR3 covers 15 residues. The ends lost 2 bases at V and 4 bases at J; junction bases unmatched: 2. As concerns this clone: Its antigen is as yet unknown.

Findings and limits, study-wide: As was reported, the classifier diagnosed cytomegalovirus status with high specificity and sensitivity.

Repertoires were generated with immunoSEQ multiplex PCR, while TCRdb's copy carries only in-frame clones and drops some. The sample includes roughly 75,000 clones, about 82% of them seen just once. This TCR was sampled from a man under 40 in good health and CMV-seronegative. The chain uses TRBV5-4 and TRBJ2-1; 11 positions match TRBD2. Source material: PBMCs. CDR3 sequence reads: CASSFRLAGYNEQFF. CDR3 bases: TGTGCCAGCAGCTTTCGACTAGCGGGGTACAATGAGCAGTTCTTC.